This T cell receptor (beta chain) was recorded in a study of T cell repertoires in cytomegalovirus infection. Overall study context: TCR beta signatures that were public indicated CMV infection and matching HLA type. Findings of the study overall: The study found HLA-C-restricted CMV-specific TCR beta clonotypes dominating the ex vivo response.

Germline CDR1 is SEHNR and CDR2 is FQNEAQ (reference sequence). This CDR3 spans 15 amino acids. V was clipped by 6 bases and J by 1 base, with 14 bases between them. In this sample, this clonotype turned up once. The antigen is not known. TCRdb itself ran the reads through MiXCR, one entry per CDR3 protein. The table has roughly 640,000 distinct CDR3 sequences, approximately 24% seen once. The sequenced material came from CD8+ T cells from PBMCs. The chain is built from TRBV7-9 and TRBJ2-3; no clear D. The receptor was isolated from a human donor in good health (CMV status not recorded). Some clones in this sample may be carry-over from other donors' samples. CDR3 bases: TGTGCCAGCAGGGATAGGGCGGTGGGCACAGATACGCAGTATTTT. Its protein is CASRDRAVGTDTQYF.